The entry that follows covers one TCR beta chain sequence. The target antigen is unknown. The data are from a study of OX40 agonist ivuxolimab in advanced cancers. This CDR3 spans 13 amino acids. From germline, CDR1 is SNHLY and CDR2 FYNNEI. With 7 bases clipped from V and 4 bases from J, the junction kept 4 bases outside the gene matches. Sequencing was performed with immunoSEQ multiplex PCR; in TCRdb, only in-frame clones are kept and a portion is missing. Seen here are more than 55,000 clones, roughly nine tenths observed once, and the top ten hold less than 0.75%. Study observations and caveats: Clones of CD4+ and CD8+ blood T cells grew by week 6 at doses of 0.1 to 3.0 mg/kg. CD8+ T cells showed, on average, more clonal expansion than CD4+ cells.

The source material was CD4+ or CD8+ T cells sorted from blood, sampled in a trial of the OX40 agonist ivuxolimab. This clonotype originated in an adult with an advanced solid tumor such as melanoma, head and neck, liver or kidney cancer. The rearrangement links TRBV2 to TRBJ2-5; 9 bases align to TRBD1. CDR3: CASMRTGVETQYF. DNA for the CDR3: TGTGCCAGCATGCGGACAGGGGTAGAGACCCAGTACTTC.